Presented here are 15 T cell receptor beta chains from one specimen sequenced in a study of T cells after posttransplantation cyclophosphamide. The assay was immunoSEQ multiplex PCR, and TCRdb's table has in-frame clones only and misses some. The record shows about 12,000 clones for this sample, with no singletons present. Treatment was busulfan-fludarabine conditioning, a marrow graft, and cyclophosphamide on days +3 and +4. The sample was PBMCs, taken after allogeneic stem cell transplant with posttransplant cyclophosphamide. Receptors originate from a female patient aged 40-50 years who received an allogeneic stem cell transplant from a related donor, was CMV-positive, and had acute GVHD only. Some T cells may be the graft donor's.

The rearrangement joins TRBV15 to TRBJ2-7, with TRBD1 identical over 8 bases. There are 15 residues in the CDR3. Germline trimming cut 5 bases from V and 4 bases from J; bases unmatched to any gene: 10. Germline CDR1 is LNHNV and CDR2 is YYDKDF (reference sequence). The CDR3 sequence is CATSPDRGTGYEQYF. In DNA form, the CDR3 reads TGTGCCACCAGCCCTGACAGGGGCACTGGGTACGAGCAGTACTTC.

This clone has a count of ten or more. V usage is TRBV9 and J usage is TRBJ1-2; TRBD1 matches 7 bases. The CDR3 runs 16 residues. Trimming at V came to 4 bases and at J to 0 bases, leaving 9 bases not matched to a gene. Germline lookup yields CDR1 SGDLS and CDR2 YYNGEE. Here the CDR3 reads CASSPRGPLANYGYTF. CDR3 bases: TGTGCCAGCAGCCCGAGGGGGCCGCTAGCTAACTATGGCTACACCTTC.

This clone has just a few counts. This chain connects TRBV5-1 to TRBJ2-3, with 8 positions matching TRBD1. The CDR3 is made up of 15 amino acids. The germline V gene encodes CDR1 SGHRS and CDR2 YFSETQ. J was trimmed by 4 bases and V by 2 bases; bases with no gene match: 6. The CDR3 here is CASSLATGVADTQYF. Here the CDR3 DNA reads TGCGCCAGCAGCTTAGCGACAGGGGTTGCAGATACGCAGTATTTT.

This clone was seen many times. The rearrangement links TRBV7-2 to TRBJ2-2, with a possible D match to TRBD1 (6 bases). V dropped 0 bases and J dropped 4 bases, with 12 bases sitting between them. The CDR3 has 16 amino acids. Per the germline V gene, CDR1 is SGHTA and CDR2 is FQGNSA. The chain's CDR3 is CASSLAGGSSTGELFF. In DNA form, the CDR3 reads TGTGCCAGCAGCTTAGCAGGGGGTAGTAGCACCGGGGAGCTGTTTTTT. The whole variable domain, filled in from reference TRBV7-2 and TRBJ2-2, reads GAGVSQSPSNKVTEKGKDVELRCDPISGHTALYWYRQSLGQGLEFLIYFQGNSAPDKSGLPSDRFSAERTGGSVSTLTIQRTQQEDSAVYLCASSLAGGSSTGELFFGEGSRLTVL.

This clone has at least ten counts. The V gene is TRBV7-3, the J gene TRBJ2-7; TRBD2 matches 7 bases. CDR1 is SGHTA and CDR2 is FQGTGA in the germline V gene. V shed 11 bases, J shed 0 bases, and the junction held 16 bases outside the gene matches. The CDR3 consists of 16 residues. The CDR3, as DNA: TGTGCCGGAGCACCCCTGAGCGGGGCCAGCTCCTACGAGCAGTACTTC. Translation: CAGAPLSGASSYEQYF.

This clone was recorded at least ten times. The chain is built from TRBV7-9 and TRBJ2-2; D not certain. Deletions cut 3 bases from V and 1 base from J, with 12 bases between. This CDR3 is built from 16 residues. Germline values: CDR1 SEHNR, CDR2 FQNEAQ (reference sequence). The CDR3 is CASSFLSVQNTGELFF. In nucleotides, the CDR3 is TGTGCCAGCAGCTTCCTTTCGGTCCAGAACACCGGGGAGCTGTTTTTT.

This clone was observed at least ten times. This chain connects TRBV5-1 to TRBJ2-5; 7 bases fit TRBD2. V shed 4 bases, J shed 0 bases, and the junction held 9 bases outside the gene matches. CDR3 length equals 16 residues. Germline V gene sequence: CDR1 SGHRS, CDR2 YFSETQ. The CDR3 coding sequence is TGCGCCAGCAGCCCCTCAGCGGGGAAAGACCAAGAGACCCAGTACTTC. This codes for CASSPSAGKDQETQYF.

This clone was seen a few times. One end of the junction does not line up with germline, which may come from a read error. Other DNA sequences within the sample encode an identical CDR3. The chain is built from TRBV7-2 and TRBJ1-1, with D maybe TRBD1 (5 bases). The CDR3 loop spans 14 amino acids. Germline CDR1 reads SGHTA; CDR2 reads FQGNSA. CDR3 protein: CASSWGLMNTEAFF. The CDR3 nucleotides read TGTGCCAGCAGCTGGGGCTTAATGAACACTGAGGCTTTCTTT.

This clone was observed many times. This rearrangement joins TRBV18 to TRBJ1-2, with no clear D. The CDR3 spans 13 residues. V lost 4 bases to trimming and J lost 6 bases, with 12 bases between them. Germline V lookup: CDR1 KGHSH, CDR2 LQKENI. CDR3 loop: CASSRVGGNGYTF. The CDR3 bases are TGTGCCAGCTCACGAGTAGGAGGGAATGGCTACACCTTC.

Ten or more counts support this clone. The chain carries TRBV7-6 and TRBJ1-1; D not resolved. Germline V CDR1 and CDR2: SGHVS, FNYEAQ. The V and J ends lost 5 bases and 4 bases respectively, with 11 bases between them. The CDR3 length is 13 residues. The DNA of the CDR3 is TGTGCCAGCAGCGCCGACCGGAGCACTGAAGCTTTCTTT. Translation gives CASSADRSTEAFF.

This clone appeared many times. This chain connects TRBV11-3 to TRBJ1-6, with no clear D. Trimming took 0 bases from V and 9 from J, leaving 9 bases between them. Germline assignment: CDR1 SGHNT and CDR2 YENEEA. The CDR3 length is 14 residues. This CDR3 is CASSLESGSSPLHF. The CDR3 DNA reads TGTGCCAGCAGCTTAGAATCGGGGAGTTCACCCCTCCACTTT.

This clone was picked up many times. The chain recombines TRBV7-9 with TRBJ2-7, with D hard to call. CDR1 SEHNR and CDR2 FQNEAQ come from the germline V gene (reference sequence). CDR3 length: 13 amino acids. V was cut by 2 bases and J by 0 bases, with 5 bases left in between. The DNA of the CDR3 is TGTGCCAGCAGCTTATACAGCTCCTACGAGCAGTACTTC. Translated, it gives CASSLYSSYEQYF.

V usage is TRBV2 and J usage is TRBJ2-1; D is ambiguous. Germline V gene sequence: CDR1 SNHLY, CDR2 FYNNEI. Between the trimmed V and J ends, which lost 3 bases and 5 bases, there was a span of 11 bases. The CDR3 loop spans 14 amino acids. The CDR3 reads CASSDGQNHNEQFF. The CDR3 bases are TGTGCCAGCAGTGATGGGCAGAATCACAATGAGCAGTTCTTC.

This clone was detected ten times or more. The chain recombines TRBV7-9 with TRBJ1-5, with a possible D match to TRBD1 (6 bases). This CDR3 spans 17 amino acids. Trimming removed 5 bases at V and 0 bases at J, with 17 bases between. The germline gives CDR1 SEHNR, CDR2 FQNEAQ (reference sequence). The CDR3 here is CASSPPGHQNSNQPQHF. As DNA, the CDR3 is TGTGCCAGCAGCCCACCGGGACATCAGAATAGCAATCAGCCCCAGCATTTT.

This clone was seen ten or more times. V usage is TRBV12-5 and J usage is TRBJ2-7; 7 nucleotides align to TRBD1. Germline trimming cut 6 bases from V and 0 bases from J; bases unmatched to any gene: 2. In germline, CDR1 is LGHNT, CDR2 FRNRAP. The CDR3 spans 13 residues. CDR3 nucleotides: TGTGCTAGTGGAAGGACAGGCTCCTACGAGCAGTACTTC. Its translation: CASGRTGSYEQYF.